Each of the 16 T cell receptor beta chains below was sequenced from the same sample in a study of Graves' ophthalmopathy and Graves' hyperthyroidism. The study amplified TCR beta CDR3 regions using RNA transcripts. Amplification began with first-round RT-PCR using HTBI primers, then second-round multiplex PCR was performed. TCRdb recomputed calls from the multiplex PCR reads with MiXCR, one row per CDR3 protein. This sample has 900,000 to 1,200,000 distinct CDR3 sequences, with about 35% found just once. Sequencing was done on a sample of peripheral blood or thyroid tissue (not recorded which). The receptors here all came from an adult man with Graves' hyperthyroidism.

The rearrangement uses TRBV11-2 and TRBJ1-5; 7 bases fit TRBD1. CDR3 length equals 16 residues. V dropped 5 bases and J dropped 3; count of bases not matched to a gene: 10. The V gene's germline CDR1 is SGHAT and CDR2 FQNNGV. CDR3 region: CASSVQGRGNNQPQHF. The CDR3 DNA sequence: TGTGCCAGCAGCGTACAGGGGAGGGGGAACAATCAGCCCCAGCATTTT. Full variable domain (outside the CDR3, taken from reference TRBV11-2 and TRBJ1-5): EAGVAQSPRYKIIEKRQSVAFWCNPISGHATLYWYQQILGQGPKLLIQFQNNGVVDDSQLPKDRFSAERLKGVDSTLKIQPAKLEDSAVYLCASSVQGRGNNQPQHFGDGTRLSIL.

This clonotype came up many times. Mismatch with germline at one junction end may stem from a read error. The chain recombines TRBV12-3 or TRBV12-4 with TRBJ2-5, with 8 bases lining up with TRBD1. The CDR3 has 14 amino acids. Here the CDR3 DNA reads TGTGCCAGCAGCTTAGCAGGGGGCTGGGAGACCCAGTACTTC. Protein: CASSLAGGWETQYF.

This clonotype was recorded many times. The rearrangement links TRBV7-8 to TRBJ2-7; D not certain. The V end lost 5 bases, the J end lost 2 bases, and 13 bases lay between the germline ends. The CDR3 totals 14 residues. Germline lookup yields CDR1 SGHVS and CDR2 FQNEAQ. The CDR3 loop reads CASSPKGHTYEQYF. The CDR3 DNA is TGTGCCAGCAGCCCCAAAGGGCACACCTACGAGCAGTACTTC.

The chain joins TRBV5-8 to TRBJ2-7; D remains unclear. This CDR3 is built from 13 residues. The ends were cut back, 4 bases at V and 7 bases at J, with 15 bases in the middle. Germline lookup yields CDR1 SGHTS and CDR2 YDEGEE. The CDR3 reads CASSLWTTGEQYF. In DNA form, the CDR3 reads TGTGCCAGCAGCCTTTGGACGACTGGGGAGCAGTACTTC.

This clonotype was observed many times. V usage is TRBV7-9 and J usage is TRBJ2-7; a possible D gene is TRBD1 (6 bases). CDR1 is SEHNR and CDR2 is FQNEAQ in the germline V gene (reference sequence). Trimming cost V 1 base and J 5 bases, with 15 bases left between them. The CDR3 sequence is 15 residues long. The CDR3 bases are TGTGCCAGCAGCTTAGGGAACAGGGTCCCCCACGAGCAGTACTTC. Translation gives CASSLGNRVPHEQYF.

At least ten counts were recorded for this clonotype. V usage is TRBV2 and J usage is TRBJ1-6; D unresolved. CDR1 is SNHLY and CDR2 is FYNNEI in the germline V gene. This CDR3 is 11 amino acids long. The V and J ends lost 4 bases and 9 bases respectively, with 4 bases between them. CDR3 coding DNA: TGTGCCAGCAGTGGAAGTTCACCCCTCCACTTT. Protein product: CASSGSSPLHF.

The rearrangement joins TRBV29-1 to TRBJ2-5; TRBD2 is a possible D gene (6 bases). The germline V gene encodes CDR1 SQVTM and CDR2 ANQGSEA. CDR3 size: 14 residues. Deletions cut 8 bases from V and 5 bases from J, with 21 bases between. The CDR3 coding sequence is TGCAGCACTAGACAGACTAGTTGGGGTGAGACCCAGTACTTC. Translated, it gives CSTRQTSWGETQYF.

The chain is built from TRBV30 and TRBJ2-5; D might be TRBD1 or TRBD2, each matching 5 bases. The germline V and J ends were trimmed by 0 bases and 3 bases, with 8 bases remaining between them. Per germline, CDR1 GTSNPN and CDR2 SVGIG (reference sequence). The CDR3 runs to 13 residues. CDR3 protein: CAWSVLGEETQYF. The CDR3 nucleotides read TGTGCCTGGAGTGTTTTGGGGGAAGAGACCCAGTACTTC.

The CDR3 DNA reads TGTGCCACCAGCAGTCGGACAGTTAACACCGGGGAGCTGTTTTTT. Translating it yields CATSSRTVNTGELFF. The gene calls are TRBV15 and TRBJ2-2; D possibly corresponds to TRBD1 (6 bases). Germline CDR1 is LNHNV and CDR2 is YYDKDF (reference sequence). The CDR3 is 15 amino acids. V was clipped by 3 bases and J by 2 bases, with 10 bases between them.

The table lists this clonotype with many counts. The chain links TRBV6-2 or TRBV6-3 to TRBJ1-2; possibly TRBD1 for D (5 bases). Trimming removed 2 bases at V and 7 bases at J, with 14 bases between. Germline values: CDR1 MNHEY, CDR2 SVGEGT. The CDR3 totals 14 residues. The CDR3 reads CASSYASAGSGYTF. The DNA for the CDR3 is TGTGCCAGCAGTTACGCGTCGGCAGGGAGTGGCTACACCTTC.

This clonotype was detected ten times or more. The gene calls are TRBV7-6 and TRBJ2-5; 10 bases line up with TRBD1. The CDR3 has 14 amino acids. Germline CDR1 is SGHVS and CDR2 is FNYEAQ. V dropped 4 bases and J dropped 4; count of bases not matched to a gene: 3. CDR3 protein: CASSSWTGGETQYF. In DNA form, the CDR3 reads TGTGCCAGCAGCTCGTGGACAGGGGGAGAGACCCAGTACTTC.

This clonotype was counted a few times. The chain recombines TRBV28 with TRBJ1-2; 9 bases align to TRBD1. V gave up 6 bases and J gave up 4 bases; unmatched junction bases: 18. CDR3 length: 18 residues. Germline CDR1 is MDHEN and CDR2 is SYDVKM. CDR3 amino acids: CASRTYQGTGRSGYGYTF. In DNA form, the CDR3 reads TGTGCCAGCAGAACATACCAGGGGACAGGGCGGAGTGGCTATGGCTACACCTTC.

This clonotype was found a few times. The V call is TRBV28, the J call TRBJ2-7, with a possible D match to TRBD1 (6 bases). From germline, CDR1 is MDHEN and CDR2 SYDVKM. The CDR3 covers 13 residues. The V and J ends lost 6 bases and 1 base respectively, with 10 bases between them. The CDR3 spells CASRRTVSYEQYF. The CDR3 DNA sequence: TGTGCCAGCAGGAGGACAGTTTCCTACGAGCAGTACTTC.

V and J are TRBV7-9 and TRBJ2-7; D gene ambiguous. The CDR3 sequence is 16 residues long. The ends were cut back, 6 bases at V and 2 bases at J, with 20 bases in the middle. Germline CDR1 and CDR2: SEHNR and FQNEAQ (reference sequence). CDR3 nucleotide sequence: TGTGCCAGCAGTGCGAGACACCTTACCGAACCCTACGAGCAGTACTTC. This gives the protein CASSARHLTEPYEQYF.

The CDR3 reads CASSADRGAEQYF. The CDR3 DNA follows: TGTGCCAGCAGCGCCGACAGGGGAGCCGAGCAGTACTTC. The J gene is TRBJ2-7, the V gene TRBV7-9; 8 bases fit TRBD1. CDR3 length: 13 amino acids. V lost 5 bases, J lost 6 bases, and 6 bases stayed unmatched. Germline loops: CDR1 SEHNR, CDR2 FQNEAQ (reference sequence).

There are many counts of this clonotype. The CDR3 here is CASSLKALAVDEETQYF. The CDR3 nucleotides are TGTGCCAGCAGCTTAAAGGCCCTAGCGGTGGATGAAGAGACCCAGTACTTC. This chain joins TRBV7-9 and TRBJ2-5; 7 bases line up with TRBD2. The CDR3 has 17 amino acids. CDR1 is SEHNR and CDR2 is FQNEAQ in the germline V gene (reference sequence). The V segment lost 2 bases and the J segment 3 bases; nucleotides outside the gene matches: 12.